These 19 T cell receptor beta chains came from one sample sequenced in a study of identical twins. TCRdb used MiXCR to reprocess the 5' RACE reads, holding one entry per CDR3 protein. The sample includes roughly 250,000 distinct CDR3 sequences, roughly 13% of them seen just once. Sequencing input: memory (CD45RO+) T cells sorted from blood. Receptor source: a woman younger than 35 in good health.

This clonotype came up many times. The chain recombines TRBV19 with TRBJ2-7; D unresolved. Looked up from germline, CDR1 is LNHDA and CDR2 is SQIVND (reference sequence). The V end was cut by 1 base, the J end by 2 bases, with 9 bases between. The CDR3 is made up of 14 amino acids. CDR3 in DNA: TGTGCCAGTAGTATAGGTGGCTACGCCTACGAGCAGTACTTC. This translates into CASSIGGYAYEQYF.

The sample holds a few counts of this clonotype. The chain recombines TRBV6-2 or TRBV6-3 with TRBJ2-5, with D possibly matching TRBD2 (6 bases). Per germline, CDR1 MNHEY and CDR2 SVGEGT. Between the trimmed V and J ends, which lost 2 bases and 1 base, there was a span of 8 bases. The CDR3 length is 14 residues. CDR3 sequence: CASSYGGLQETQYF. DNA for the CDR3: TGTGCCAGCAGTTACGGGGGACTCCAAGAGACCCAGTACTTC.

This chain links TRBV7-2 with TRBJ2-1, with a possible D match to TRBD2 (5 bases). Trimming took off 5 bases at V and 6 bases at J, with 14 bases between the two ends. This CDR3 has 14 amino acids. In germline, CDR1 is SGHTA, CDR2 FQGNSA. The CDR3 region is CASSRTRAGNEQFF. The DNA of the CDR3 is TGTGCCAGCAGCCGCACTAGGGCAGGCAATGAGCAGTTCTTC.

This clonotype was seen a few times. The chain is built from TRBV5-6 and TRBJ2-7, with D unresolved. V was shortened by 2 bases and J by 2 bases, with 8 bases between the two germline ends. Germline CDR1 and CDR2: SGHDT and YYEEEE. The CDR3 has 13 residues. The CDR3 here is CASSFSGTYEQYF. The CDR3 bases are TGTGCCAGCAGCTTCTCGGGTACCTACGAGCAGTACTTC. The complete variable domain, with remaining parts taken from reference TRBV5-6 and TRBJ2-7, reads DAGVTQSPTHLIKTRGQQVTLRCSPKSGHDTVSWYQQALGQGPQFIFQYYEEEERQRGNFPDRFSGHQFPNYSSELNVNALLLGDSALYLCASSFSGTYEQYFGPGTRLTVT.

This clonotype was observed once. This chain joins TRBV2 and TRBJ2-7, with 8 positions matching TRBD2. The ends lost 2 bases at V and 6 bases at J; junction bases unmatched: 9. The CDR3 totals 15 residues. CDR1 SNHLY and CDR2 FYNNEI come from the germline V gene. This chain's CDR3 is CASSENGRAAFEQYF. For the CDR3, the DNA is TGTGCCAGCAGTGAAAACGGGAGGGCCGCCTTCGAGCAGTACTTC. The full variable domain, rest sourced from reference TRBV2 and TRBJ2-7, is EPEVTQTPSHQVTQMGQEVILRCVPISNHLYFYWYRQILGQKVEFLVSFYNNEISEKSEIFDDQFSVERPDGSNFTLKIRSTKLEDSAMYFCASSENGRAAFEQYFGPGTRLTVT.

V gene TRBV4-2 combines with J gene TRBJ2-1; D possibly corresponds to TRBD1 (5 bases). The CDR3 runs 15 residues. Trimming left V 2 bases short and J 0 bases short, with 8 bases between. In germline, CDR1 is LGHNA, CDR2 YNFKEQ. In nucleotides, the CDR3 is TGTGCCAGCAGCCAACCAGACAGCTCCTACAATGAGCAGTTCTTC. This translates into CASSQPDSSYNEQFF.

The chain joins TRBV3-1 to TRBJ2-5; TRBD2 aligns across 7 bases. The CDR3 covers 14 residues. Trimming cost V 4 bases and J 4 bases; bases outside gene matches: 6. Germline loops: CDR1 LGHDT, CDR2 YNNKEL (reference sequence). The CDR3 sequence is CASSPLGGGETQYF. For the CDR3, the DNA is TGTGCCAGCAGCCCCCTCGGCGGGGGAGAGACCCAGTACTTC.

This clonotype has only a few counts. The CDR3 bases are TGTGCCAGCAGACACAGGTACAATCAGCCCCAGCATTTT. Protein sequence: CASRHRYNQPQHF. The chain recombines TRBV6-1 with TRBJ1-5, with a tentative D call TRBD1 (5 bases). Trimming left V 6 bases short and J 3 bases short, with 9 bases between. From germline, CDR1 is MNHNS and CDR2 SASEGT. This CDR3 is built from 13 residues.

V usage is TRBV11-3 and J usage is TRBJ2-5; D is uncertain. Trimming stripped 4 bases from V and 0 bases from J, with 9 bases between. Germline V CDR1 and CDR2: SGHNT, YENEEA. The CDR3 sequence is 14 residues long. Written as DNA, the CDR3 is TGTGCCAGCAGCTCGGTACTTCACCAAGAGACCCAGTACTTC. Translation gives CASSSVLHQETQYF.

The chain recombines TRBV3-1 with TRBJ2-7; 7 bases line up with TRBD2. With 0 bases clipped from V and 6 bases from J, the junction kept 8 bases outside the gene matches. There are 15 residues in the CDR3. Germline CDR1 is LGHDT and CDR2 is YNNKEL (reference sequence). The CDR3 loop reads CASSQEGREDREQYF. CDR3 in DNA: TGTGCCAGCAGCCAAGAAGGGAGGGAGGATCGCGAGCAGTACTTC.

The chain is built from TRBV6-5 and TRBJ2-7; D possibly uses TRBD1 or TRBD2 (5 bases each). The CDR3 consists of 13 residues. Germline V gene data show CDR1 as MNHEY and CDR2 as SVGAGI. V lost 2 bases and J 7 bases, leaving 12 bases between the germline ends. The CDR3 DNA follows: TGTGCCAGCAGTTACCTTCATGGGGGAGAGCAGTACTTC. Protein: CASSYLHGGEQYF.

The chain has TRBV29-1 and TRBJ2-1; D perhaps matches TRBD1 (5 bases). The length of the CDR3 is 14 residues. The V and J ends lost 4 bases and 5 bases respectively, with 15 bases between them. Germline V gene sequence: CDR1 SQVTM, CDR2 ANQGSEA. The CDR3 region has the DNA TGCAGCGTTGGTGCTGGGGCGATGAACAATGAGCAGTTCTTC. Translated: CSVGAGAMNNEQFF.

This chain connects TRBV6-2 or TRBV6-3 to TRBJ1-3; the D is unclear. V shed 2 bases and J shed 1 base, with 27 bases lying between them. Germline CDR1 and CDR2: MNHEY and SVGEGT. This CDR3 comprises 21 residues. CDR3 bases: TGTGCCAGCAGTTACCAAGTTGGGCCAGTGGAACTCTACCCTTCTGGAAACACCATATATTTT. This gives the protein CASSYQVGPVELYPSGNTIYF.

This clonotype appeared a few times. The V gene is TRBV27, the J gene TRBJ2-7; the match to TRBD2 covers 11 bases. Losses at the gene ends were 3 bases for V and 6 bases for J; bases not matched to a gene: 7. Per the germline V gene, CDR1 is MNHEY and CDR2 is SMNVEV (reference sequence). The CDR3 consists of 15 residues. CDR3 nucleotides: TGTGCCAGCAGTTTGGCTAGCGGGAGGTCGGGCGAGCAGTACTTC. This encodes CASSLASGRSGEQYF.

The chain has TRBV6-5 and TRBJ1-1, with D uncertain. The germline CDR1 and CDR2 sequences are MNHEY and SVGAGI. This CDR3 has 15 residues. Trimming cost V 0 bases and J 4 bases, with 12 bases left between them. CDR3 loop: CASSYSFKRGTEAFF. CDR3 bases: TGTGCCAGCAGTTACTCGTTCAAGCGGGGCACTGAAGCTTTCTTT.

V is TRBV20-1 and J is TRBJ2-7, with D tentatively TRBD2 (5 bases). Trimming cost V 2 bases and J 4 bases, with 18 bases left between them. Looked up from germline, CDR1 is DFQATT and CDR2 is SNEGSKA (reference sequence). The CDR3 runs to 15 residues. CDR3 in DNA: TGCAGTGCTAGATCCCGGAGCGGACCTTCTTACGAGCAGTACTTC. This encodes CSARSRSGPSYEQYF.

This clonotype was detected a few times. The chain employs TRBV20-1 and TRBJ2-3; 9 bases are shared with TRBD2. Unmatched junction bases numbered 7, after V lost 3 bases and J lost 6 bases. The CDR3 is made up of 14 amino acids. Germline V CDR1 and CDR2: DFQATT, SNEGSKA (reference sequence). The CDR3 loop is CSASWASGMDTQYF. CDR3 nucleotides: TGCAGTGCTAGCTGGGCTAGCGGGATGGATACGCAGTATTTT.

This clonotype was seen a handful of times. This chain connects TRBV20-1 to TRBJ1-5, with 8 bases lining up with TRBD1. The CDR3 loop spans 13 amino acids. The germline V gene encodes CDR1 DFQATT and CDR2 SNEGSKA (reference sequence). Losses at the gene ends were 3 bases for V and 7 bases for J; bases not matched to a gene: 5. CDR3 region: CSARDRAGQPQHF. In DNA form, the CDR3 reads TGCAGTGCTAGGGACAGGGCAGGGCAGCCCCAGCATTTT.

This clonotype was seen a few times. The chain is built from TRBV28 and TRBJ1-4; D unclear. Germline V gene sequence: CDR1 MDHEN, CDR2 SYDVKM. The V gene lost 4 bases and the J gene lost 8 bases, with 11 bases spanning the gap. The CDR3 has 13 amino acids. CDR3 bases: TGTGCCAGCAGTTCGACGATGGAGGAAAAACTGTTTTTT. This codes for CASSSTMEEKLFF.